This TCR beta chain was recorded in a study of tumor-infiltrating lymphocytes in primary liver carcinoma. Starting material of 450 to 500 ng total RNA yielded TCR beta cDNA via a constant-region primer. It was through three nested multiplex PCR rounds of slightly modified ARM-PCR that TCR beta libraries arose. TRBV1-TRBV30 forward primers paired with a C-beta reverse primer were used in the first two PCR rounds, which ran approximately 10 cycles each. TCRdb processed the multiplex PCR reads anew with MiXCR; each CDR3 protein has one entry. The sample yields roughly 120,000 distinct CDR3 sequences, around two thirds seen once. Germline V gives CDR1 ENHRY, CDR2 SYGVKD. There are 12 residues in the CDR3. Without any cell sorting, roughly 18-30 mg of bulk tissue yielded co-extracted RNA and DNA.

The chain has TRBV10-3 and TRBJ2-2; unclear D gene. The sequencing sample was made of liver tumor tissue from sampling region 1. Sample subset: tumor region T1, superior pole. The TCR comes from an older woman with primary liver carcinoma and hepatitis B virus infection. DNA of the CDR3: TGTACCGTCCGATGTAGTACAGGGGAGCTGTTTTTT. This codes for CTVRCSTGELFF.